The next 4 T cell receptor beta chains were all read from a single sample in a study of cytomegalovirus exposure and HLA in healthy donors. The PCR had 60 Vbeta and 13 Jbeta primers. Repertoires were generated with immunoSEQ multiplex PCR, while TCRdb's copy carries only in-frame clones and drops some. The repertoire holds 55,000 to 65,000 clones, with more than 65% as singletons. The sequencing sample was made of PBMCs. The receptors stem from a woman younger than 45 in good health and CMV-seronegative.

The chain uses TRBV19 and TRBJ1-4; the D is unclear. The V and J ends lost 5 bases and 2 bases respectively, with 9 bases between them. This CDR3 has 14 residues. Germline values: CDR1 LNHDA, CDR2 SQIVND (reference sequence). CDR3 loop: CASSRRGTNEKLFF. The CDR3 DNA is TGTGCCAGTAGTCGTCGCGGGACTAATGAAAAACTGTTTTTT.

The rearrangement links TRBV7-9 to TRBJ2-1, with TRBD1 matching over 8 bases. The V segment lost 5 bases and the J segment 4 bases; nucleotides outside the gene matches: 4. Germline CDR1 is SEHNR and CDR2 is FQNEAQ (reference sequence). The CDR3 spans 14 residues. CDR3 amino acids: CASSPWTGYNEQFF. The CDR3 DNA follows: TGTGCCAGCAGCCCATGGACAGGGTACAATGAGCAGTTCTTC. Full variable domain (remainder filled in from reference TRBV7-9 and TRBJ2-1): DTGVSQNPRHKITKRGQNVTFRCDPISEHNRLYWYRQTLGQGPEFLTYFQNEAQLEKSRLLSDRFSAERPKGSFSTLEIQRTEQGDSAMYLCASSPWTGYNEQFFGPGTRLTVL.

This clone has only a few counts. The chain joins TRBV4-3 to TRBJ1-1, with TRBD1 as a possible D gene (6 bases). Germline V CDR1 and CDR2: LGHNA, YSLEER. The CDR3 runs 14 residues. Trimming pared 0 bases from V and 7 bases from J, leaving 12 bases between. The CDR3 nucleotides are TGCGCCAGCAGCCAAGATAGGACAGCGATTGAAGCTTTCTTT. The encoded protein is CASSQDRTAIEAFF.

The chain employs TRBV10-3 and TRBJ2-2; 7 nucleotides match TRBD1. This CDR3 has 15 amino acids. V lost 6 bases, J lost 3 bases, and 7 bases stayed unmatched. Germline CDR1 ENHRY, CDR2 SYGVKD. The CDR3 coding sequence is TGTGCCATCAGGCGACAGGGTCTGGACACCGGGGAGCTGTTTTTT. This gives the protein CAIRRQGLDTGELFF.